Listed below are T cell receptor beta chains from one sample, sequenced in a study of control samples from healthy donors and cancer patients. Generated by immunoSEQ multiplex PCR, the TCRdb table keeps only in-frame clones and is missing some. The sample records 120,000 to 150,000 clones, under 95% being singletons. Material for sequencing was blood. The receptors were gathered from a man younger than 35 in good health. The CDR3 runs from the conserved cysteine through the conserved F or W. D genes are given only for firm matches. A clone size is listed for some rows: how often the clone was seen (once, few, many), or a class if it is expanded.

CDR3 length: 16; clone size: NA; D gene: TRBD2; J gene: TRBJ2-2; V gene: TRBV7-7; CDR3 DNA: TGTGCTAGCAGCTTAGGAGCGGGAGGAGGCACCGGGGAGCTGTTTTTT; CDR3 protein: CASSLGAGGGTGELFF
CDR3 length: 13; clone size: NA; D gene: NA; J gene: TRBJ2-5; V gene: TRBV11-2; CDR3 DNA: TGTGCCAGCAGCTTAGTTGCCGGGGAGACCCAGTACTTC; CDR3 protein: CASSLVAGETQYF
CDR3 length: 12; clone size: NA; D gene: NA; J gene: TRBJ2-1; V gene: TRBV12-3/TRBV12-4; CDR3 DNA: TGTGCCAGCAGTCCGGCCGACAATGAGCAGTTCTTC; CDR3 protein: CASSPADNEQFF
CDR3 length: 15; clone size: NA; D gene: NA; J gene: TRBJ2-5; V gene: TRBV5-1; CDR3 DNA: TGCGCCAGCAGCTTGAGTCTGGGGGAGTGGGAGACCCAGTACTTC; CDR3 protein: CASSLSLGEWETQYF
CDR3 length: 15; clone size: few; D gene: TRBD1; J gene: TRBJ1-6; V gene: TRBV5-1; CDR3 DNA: TGCGCCAGCACCTTACAGGGGAGTAAGGATTCACCCCTCCACTTT; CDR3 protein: CASTLQGSKDSPLHF
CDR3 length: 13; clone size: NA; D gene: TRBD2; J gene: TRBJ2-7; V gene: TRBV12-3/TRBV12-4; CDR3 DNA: TGTGCCAGCAGCGCTAGCGGGAGCTACGAGCAGTACTTC; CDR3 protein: CASSASGSYEQYF
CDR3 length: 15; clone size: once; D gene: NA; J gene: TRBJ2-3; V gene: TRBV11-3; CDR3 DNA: TGTGCCAGCAGCTTGGGGGGGCGCCGGACAGATACGCAGTATTTT; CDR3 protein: CASSLGGRRTDTQYF
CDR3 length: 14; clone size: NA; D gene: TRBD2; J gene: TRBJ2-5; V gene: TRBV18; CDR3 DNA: TGTGCCAGCTCACTCGGACTAGCGGAAGAGACCCAGTACTTC; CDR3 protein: CASSLGLAEETQYF
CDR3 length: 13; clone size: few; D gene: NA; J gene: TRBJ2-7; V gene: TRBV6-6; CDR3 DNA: TGTGCCAGCAGTTCGGGATTCTCCTACGAGCAGTACTTC; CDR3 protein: CASSSGFSYEQYF
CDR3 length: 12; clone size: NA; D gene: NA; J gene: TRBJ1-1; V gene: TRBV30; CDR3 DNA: TGTGCCTGGAGGGGTTGGAGCACTGAAGCTTTCTTT; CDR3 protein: CAWRGWSTEAFF
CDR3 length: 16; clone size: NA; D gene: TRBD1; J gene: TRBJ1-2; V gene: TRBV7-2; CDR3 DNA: TGTGCCAGCGGTCAAGGGGGCTTTGGGTCTAACTATGGCTACACCTTC; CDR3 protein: CASGQGGFGSNYGYTF
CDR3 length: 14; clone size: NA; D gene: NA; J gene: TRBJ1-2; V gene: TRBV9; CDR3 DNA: TGTGCCAGCAGCGTAGATCTGGGGGTGGGGGGCTACACCTTC; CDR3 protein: CASSVDLGVGGYTF
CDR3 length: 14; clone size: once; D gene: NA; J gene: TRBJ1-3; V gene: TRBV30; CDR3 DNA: TGTGCCTGGAAACAGGGCCACTCTGGAAACACCATATATTTT; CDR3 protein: CAWKQGHSGNTIYF
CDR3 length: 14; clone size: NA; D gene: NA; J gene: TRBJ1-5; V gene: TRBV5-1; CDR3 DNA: TGCGCCAGCAGCTTGGAGTCGGCGGGTCAGCCCCAGCATTTT; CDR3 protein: CASSLESAGQPQHF
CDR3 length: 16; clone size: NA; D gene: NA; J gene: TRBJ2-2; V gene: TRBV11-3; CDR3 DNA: TGTGCCAGCACCGACCTGGGGAGAGGGGGCACCGGGGAGCTGTTTTTT; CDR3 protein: CASTDLGRGGTGELFF
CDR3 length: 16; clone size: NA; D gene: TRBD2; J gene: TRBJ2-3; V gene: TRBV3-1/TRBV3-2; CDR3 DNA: TGTGCCAGCAGCCTTCGGACTAGCGAGAGCACAGATACGCAGTATTTT; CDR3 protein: CASSLRTSESTDTQYF
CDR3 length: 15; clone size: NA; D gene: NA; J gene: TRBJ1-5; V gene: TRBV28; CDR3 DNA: TGTGCCAGCAGTTTAGAAGTCTATAGCAATCAGCCCCAGCATTTT; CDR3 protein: CASSLEVYSNQPQHF
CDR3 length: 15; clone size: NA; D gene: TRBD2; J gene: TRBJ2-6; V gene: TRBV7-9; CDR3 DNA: TGTGCCAGCAGCCCCGCGGGGGCTGGGGCCAACGTCCTGACTTTC; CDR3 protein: CASSPAGAGANVLTF
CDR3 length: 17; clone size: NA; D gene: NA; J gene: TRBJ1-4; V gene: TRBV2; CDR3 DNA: TGTGCCAGCAGGGCCCCTATGGGCTTAGGAACTAATGAAAAACTGTTTTTT; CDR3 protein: CASRAPMGLGTNEKLFF
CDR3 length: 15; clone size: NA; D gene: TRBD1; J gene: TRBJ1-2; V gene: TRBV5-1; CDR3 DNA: TGCGCCAGCAGCTTATTGACAGGGGGCGAGTATGGCTACACCTTC; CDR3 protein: CASSLLTGGEYGYTF
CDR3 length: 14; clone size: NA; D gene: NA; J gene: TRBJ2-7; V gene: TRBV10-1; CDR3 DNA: TGCGCCAGCAGTCTAGCCCGTCACTCCTACGAGCAGTACTTC; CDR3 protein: CASSLARHSYEQYF
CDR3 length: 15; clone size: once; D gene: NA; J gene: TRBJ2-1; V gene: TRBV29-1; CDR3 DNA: TGCAGCGTTGAATGGGCAGGAGTTCCCGTGGATGAGCAGTTCTTC; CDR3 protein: CSVEWAGVPVDEQFF
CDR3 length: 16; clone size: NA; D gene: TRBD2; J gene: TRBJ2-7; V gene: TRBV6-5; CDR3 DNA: TGTGCCAGCAGTTTCTATACTAGCGGGAGCTCCTACGAGCAGTACTTC; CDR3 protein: CASSFYTSGSSYEQYF
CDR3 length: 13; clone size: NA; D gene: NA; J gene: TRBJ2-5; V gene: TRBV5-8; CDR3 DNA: TGTGCCAGCAGCCCACCCCGGAGGGGGTGGTATTACTTC; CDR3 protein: CASSPPRRGWYYF
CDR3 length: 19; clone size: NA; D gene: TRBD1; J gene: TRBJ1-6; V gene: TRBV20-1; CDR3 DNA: TGCAGTGCTAGTGAGGGGACAGACTTTCCGTCTTTCTATAATTCACCCCTCCACTTT; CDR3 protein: CSASEGTDFPSFYNSPLHF
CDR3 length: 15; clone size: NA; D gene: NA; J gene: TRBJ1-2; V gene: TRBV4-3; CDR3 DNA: TGCGCCAGCAGCCACCTACAGGCAAGCGTCTATGGCTACACCTTC; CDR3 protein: CASSHLQASVYGYTF
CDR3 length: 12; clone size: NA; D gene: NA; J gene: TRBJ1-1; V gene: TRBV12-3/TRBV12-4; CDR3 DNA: TGTGCCAGCAGGCGGGGGAACACTGAAGCTTTCTTT; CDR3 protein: CASRRGNTEAFF
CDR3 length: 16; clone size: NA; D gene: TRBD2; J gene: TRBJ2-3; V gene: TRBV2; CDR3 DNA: TGTGCCAGCACGGAGGCGGGGGGGACTAGCACAGATACGCAGTATTTT; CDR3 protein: CASTEAGGTSTDTQYF
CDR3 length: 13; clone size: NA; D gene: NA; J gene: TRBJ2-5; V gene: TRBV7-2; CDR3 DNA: TGTGCCAGCAGCTTAGCAGGGGTGGAGACCCAGTACTTC; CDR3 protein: CASSLAGVETQYF
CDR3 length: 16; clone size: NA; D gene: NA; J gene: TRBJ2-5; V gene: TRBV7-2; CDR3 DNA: TGTGCCAGCAGCTTAGTCCGGTCTGTCAGAGAAGAGACCCAGTACTTC; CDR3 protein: CASSLVRSVREETQYF
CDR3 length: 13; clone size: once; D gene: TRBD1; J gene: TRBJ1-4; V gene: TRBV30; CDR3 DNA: TGTGGCTCCCGAACAGGGGGACGGGAAAAACTGTTTTTT; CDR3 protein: CGSRTGGREKLFF
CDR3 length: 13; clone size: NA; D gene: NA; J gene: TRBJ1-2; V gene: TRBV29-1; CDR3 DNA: TGCAGCGTTGACCCCTTAGATAACTATGGCTACACCTTC; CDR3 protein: CSVDPLDNYGYTF
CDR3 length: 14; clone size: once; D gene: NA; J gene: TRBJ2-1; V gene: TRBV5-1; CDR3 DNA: TGCGCCAGCAGCTACAGCGAGGTTGGCAATGAGCAGTTCTTC; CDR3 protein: CASSYSEVGNEQFF
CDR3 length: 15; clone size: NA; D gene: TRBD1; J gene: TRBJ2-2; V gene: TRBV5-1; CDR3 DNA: TGCGCCAGCAGCCGGGACAGTTACAACACCGGGGAGCTGTTTTTT; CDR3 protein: CASSRDSYNTGELFF
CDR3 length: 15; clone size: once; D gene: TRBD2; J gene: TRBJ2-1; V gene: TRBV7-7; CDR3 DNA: TGTGCTAGCAGCCAAGCTAGCGGGCTAAACAATGAGCAGTTCTTC; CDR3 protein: CASSQASGLNNEQFF
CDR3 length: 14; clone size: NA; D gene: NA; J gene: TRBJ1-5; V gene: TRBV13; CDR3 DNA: TGTGCCAGCAGCTTAATGGCAGTCAATCAGCCCCAGCATTTT; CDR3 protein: CASSLMAVNQPQHF
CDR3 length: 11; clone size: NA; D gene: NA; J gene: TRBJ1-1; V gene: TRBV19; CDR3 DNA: TGTGCCAGTAGGACGAACACTGAAGCTTTCTTT; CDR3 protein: CASRTNTEAFF
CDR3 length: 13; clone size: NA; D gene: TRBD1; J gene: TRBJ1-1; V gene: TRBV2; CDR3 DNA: TGTGCCAGCAGTCAGGGGGCGCTTACTGAAGCTTTCTTT; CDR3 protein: CASSQGALTEAFF
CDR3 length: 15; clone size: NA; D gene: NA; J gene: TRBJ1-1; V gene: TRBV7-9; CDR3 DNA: TGTGCCAGCAGCTACAACGGGGGGTTTCAGACTGAAGCTTTCTTT; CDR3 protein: CASSYNGGFQTEAFF
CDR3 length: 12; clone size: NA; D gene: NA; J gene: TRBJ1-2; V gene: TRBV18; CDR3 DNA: TGTGCCAGCTCGCAGGACAACTATGGCTACACCTTC; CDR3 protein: CASSQDNYGYTF
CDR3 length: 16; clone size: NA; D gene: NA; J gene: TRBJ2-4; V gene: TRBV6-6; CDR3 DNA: TGTGCCAGCAGTTACTCGGGCCGGCAAGCCAAAAACATTCAGTACTTC; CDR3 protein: CASSYSGRQAKNIQYF
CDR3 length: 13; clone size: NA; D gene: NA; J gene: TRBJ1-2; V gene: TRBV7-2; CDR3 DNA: TGTGCCAGCAGCTTAGCGGATTTGAATGGCTACACCTTC; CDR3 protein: CASSLADLNGYTF
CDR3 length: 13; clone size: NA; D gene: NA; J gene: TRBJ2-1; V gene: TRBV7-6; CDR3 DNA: TGTGCCAGCAGCTTCGGACGAGCGAATGAGCAGTTCTTC; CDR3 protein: CASSFGRANEQFF
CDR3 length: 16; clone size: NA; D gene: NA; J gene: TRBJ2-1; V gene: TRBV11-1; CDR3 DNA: TGTGCCAGCAGCCCCGTGAGAGGGGACGCCTATGGTGAGCAGTTCTTC; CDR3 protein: CASSPVRGDAYGEQFF
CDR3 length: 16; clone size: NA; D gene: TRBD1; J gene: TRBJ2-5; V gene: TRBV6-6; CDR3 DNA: TGTGCCAGCAGTAGCCGGACAGGCGGAAGGTTAGAGACCCAGTACTTC; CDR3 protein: CASSSRTGGRLETQYF
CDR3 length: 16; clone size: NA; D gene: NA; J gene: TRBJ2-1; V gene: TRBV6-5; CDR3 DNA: TGTGCCAGCAGTTACTGGGGAGGAGCGACCTACAATGAGCAGTTCTTC; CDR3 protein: CASSYWGGATYNEQFF